The clone carrying this TCR beta chain was seen just once. Its antigen is unidentified. These data originate in a study of shared clonotypes between healthy human individuals. The study's findings and limits: Rarefaction showed sorted-subset sequencing was incomplete despite large depth. All-four-donor shared clonotypes had higher generation probabilities than non-shared clonotypes did.

Sequenced by immunoSEQ multiplex PCR; TCRdb stores in-frame clones only, minus some. Here the sample spans around 1 million clones, around three quarters being singletons. The CDR3 contains 14 residues. CDR1 and CDR2 (germline): LNHDA, SQIVND (reference sequence). Trimming took off 7 bases at V and 3 bases at J, with 12 bases between the two ends. This receptor was taken from a man between 18 and 35 years old in good health. The sample comprised memory CD4+ T cells sorted from blood. Noted subset: CD45RA-negative fraction. V is TRBV19 and J is TRBJ2-2; tentatively, D is TRBD1 (6 bases). CDR3 sequence (DNA): TGTGCCAGTACCCTACAGGGTCACACCGGGGAGCTGTTTTTT. As protein: CASTLQGHTGELFF.